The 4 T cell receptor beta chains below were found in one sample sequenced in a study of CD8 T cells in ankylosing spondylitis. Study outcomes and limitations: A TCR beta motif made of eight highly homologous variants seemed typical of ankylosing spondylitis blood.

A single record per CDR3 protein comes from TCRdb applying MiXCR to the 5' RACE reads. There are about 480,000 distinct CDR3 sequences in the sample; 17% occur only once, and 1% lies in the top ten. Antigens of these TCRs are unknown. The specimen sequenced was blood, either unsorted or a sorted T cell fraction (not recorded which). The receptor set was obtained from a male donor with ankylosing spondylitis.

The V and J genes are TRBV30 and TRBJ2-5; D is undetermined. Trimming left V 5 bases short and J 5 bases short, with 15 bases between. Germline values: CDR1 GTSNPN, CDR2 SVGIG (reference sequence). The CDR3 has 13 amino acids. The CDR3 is CAWEMRLGETQYF. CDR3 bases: TGTGCCTGGGAAATGAGACTCGGGGAGACCCAGTACTTC. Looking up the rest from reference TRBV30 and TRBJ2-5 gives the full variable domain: SQTIHQWPATLVQPVGSPLSLECTVEGTSNPNLYWYRQAAGRGLQLLFYSVGIGQISSEVPQNLSASRPQDRQFILSSKKLLLSDSGFYLCAWEMRLGETQYFGPGTRLLVL.

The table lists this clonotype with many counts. In nucleotides, the CDR3 is TGTGCCAGCAGCTTACTAGCGGGGTCCTACGAGCAGTACTTC. This translates into CASSLLAGSYEQYF. J is TRBJ2-7 and V is TRBV7-3, with 9 bases that match TRBD2. The CDR3 sequence is 14 residues long. The germline CDR1 and CDR2 sequences are SGHTA and FQGTGA. With V trimmed by 2 bases and J by 1 base, 0 bases remained unmatched.

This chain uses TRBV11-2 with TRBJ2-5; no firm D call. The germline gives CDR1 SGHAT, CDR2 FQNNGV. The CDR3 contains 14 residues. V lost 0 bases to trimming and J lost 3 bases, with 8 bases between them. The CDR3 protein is CASSLDWRKETQYF. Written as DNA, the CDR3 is TGTGCCAGCAGCTTAGATTGGCGGAAAGAGACCCAGTACTTC.

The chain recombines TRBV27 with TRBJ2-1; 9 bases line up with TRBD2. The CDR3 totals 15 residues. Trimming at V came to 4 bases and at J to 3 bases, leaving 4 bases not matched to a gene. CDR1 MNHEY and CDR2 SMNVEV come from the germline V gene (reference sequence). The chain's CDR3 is CASSSSGVDYNEQFF. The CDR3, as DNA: TGTGCCAGCAGTTCTAGCGGGGTCGACTACAATGAGCAGTTCTTC.